The entry that follows covers one T cell receptor beta chain sequence. Its antigen remains unidentified. Data came from immunoSEQ multiplex PCR; TCRdb stores just in-frame clones and leaves some out. Here the sample spans around 99,000 clones, about 88% being singletons. This sample stems from a study of T cell responses to AZD1222 COVID-19 vaccine. Study-wide context: Analysis merged second doses at about 4 or about 12 weeks. Whole-study results and caveats: Elevations in Spike-specific TCR breadth and depth followed administration of two AZD1222 doses. CD4 TCRs covered the whole spike, strongest at regions 160-218 and 743-854. The study identified only six AZD1222 recipients as seropositive at baseline.

Germline V lookup: CDR1 SGHRS, CDR2 YFSETQ. The V and J ends lost 0 bases and 2 bases respectively, with 8 bases between them. The CDR3 runs to 14 residues. The material was peripheral blood, obtained on day 0 of AZD1222 vaccination. The chain is built from TRBV5-1 and TRBJ2-5, with D uncertain. The clonotype originates from an adult in good health. The CDR3 nucleotides read TGCGCCAGCAGCTTGGCGGGTAGGCAAGAGACCCAGTACTTC. Protein product: CASSLAGRQETQYF.